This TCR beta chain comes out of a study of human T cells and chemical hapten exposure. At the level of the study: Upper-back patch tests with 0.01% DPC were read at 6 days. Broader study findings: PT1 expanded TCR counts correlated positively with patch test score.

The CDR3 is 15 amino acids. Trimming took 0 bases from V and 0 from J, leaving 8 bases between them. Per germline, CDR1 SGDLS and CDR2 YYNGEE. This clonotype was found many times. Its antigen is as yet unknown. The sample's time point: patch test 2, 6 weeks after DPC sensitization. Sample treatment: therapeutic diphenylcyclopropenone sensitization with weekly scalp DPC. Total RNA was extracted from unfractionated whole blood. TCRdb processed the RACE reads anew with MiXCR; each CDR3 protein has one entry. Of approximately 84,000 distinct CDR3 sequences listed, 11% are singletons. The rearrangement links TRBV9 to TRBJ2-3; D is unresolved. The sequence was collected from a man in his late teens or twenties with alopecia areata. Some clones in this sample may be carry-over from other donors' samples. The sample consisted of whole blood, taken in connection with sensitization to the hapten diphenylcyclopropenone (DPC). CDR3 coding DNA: TGTGCCAGCAGCGTAGCTGGAGTTAGCACAGATACGCAGTATTTT. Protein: CASSVAGVSTDTQYF.